The 27 T cell receptor beta chains reported below all come from one sample, sequenced in a study of a mutant IDH1 vaccine in newly diagnosed glioma. Time point specified: week 47, end of study. Vaccinated patients received 300 ug of mutant IDH1 20-mer peptide per dose, with topical imiquimod. TCRdb keeps only in-frame clones here, not all; method: immunoSEQ multiplex PCR. The sample contains roughly 86,000 clones, roughly four fifths of which appear only once. Their target antigens are unknown. Source: PBMCs, taken from a glioma patient whose treatment included an IDH1 peptide vaccine. Receptor source: a man aged 40-49 years with glioma.

This clone rates as medium-sized. V is TRBV4-2 and J is TRBJ2-2, with a possible D match to TRBD1 (6 bases). V dropped 6 bases and J dropped 4 bases, with 9 bases sitting between them. Germline CDR1 and CDR2: LGHNA and YNFKEQ. The CDR3 loop spans 13 amino acids. This CDR3 is CASSTGSTGELFF. DNA of the CDR3: TGTGCCAGCAGTACAGGGAGCACCGGGGAGCTGTTTTTT.

The chain joins TRBV6-5 to TRBJ2-1; TRBD2 might be the D (6 bases). The CDR3 length is 15 residues. With 2 bases removed from V and 2 bases from J, the gap between germline ends came to 10 bases. CDR1 and CDR2 (germline): MNHEY, SVGAGI. The CDR3 region is CASSYASGPYNEQFF. In DNA, the CDR3 is TGTGCCAGCAGTTACGCGAGCGGGCCCTACAATGAGCAGTTCTTC.

V is TRBV5-1 and J is TRBJ2-7; 9 nucleotides match TRBD1. The ends lost 0 bases at V and 4 bases at J; junction bases unmatched: 11. Germline V gene lookup returns CDR1 SGHRS and CDR2 YFSETQ. This CDR3 region has 17 residues. This chain's CDR3 is CASSLAPQGAKSYEQYF. The CDR3 nucleotides are TGCGCCAGCAGCTTGGCCCCACAGGGGGCAAAATCGTACGAGCAGTACTTC. Using reference TRBV5-1 and TRBJ2-7 for the parts outside the CDR3, the full variable domain is KAGVTQTPRYLIKTRGQQVTLSCSPISGHRSVSWYQQTPGQGLQFLFEYFSETQRNKGNFPGRFSGRQFSNSRSEMNVSTLELGDSALYLCASSLAPQGAKSYEQYFGPGTRLTVT.

The rearrangement uses TRBV28 and TRBJ2-5; D might be TRBD1 (6 bases). The CDR3 loop spans 14 amino acids. Germline V lookup: CDR1 MDHEN, CDR2 SYDVKM. Trimming removed 6 bases from V and 4 bases from J, with 15 bases in between. CDR3 nucleotides: TGTGCCAGCAGCCCGGACAGTTCTCCAGAGACCCAGTACTTC. Amino acids: CASSPDSSPETQYF.

The chain combines TRBV5-6 with TRBJ2-5; D is uncertain. Germline CDR1 SGHDT, CDR2 YYEEEE. Trimming removed 6 bases at V and 5 bases at J, with 17 bases between. The length of the CDR3 is 14 residues. The CDR3 DNA follows: TGTGCCAGCACCCGTATTGGCGGTGAGGAGACCCAGTACTTC. This sequence encodes CASTRIGGEETQYF. Full variable domain (missing parts from reference TRBV5-6 and TRBJ2-5): DAGVTQSPTHLIKTRGQQVTLRCSPKSGHDTVSWYQQALGQGPQFIFQYYEEEERQRGNFPDRFSGHQFPNYSSELNVNALLLGDSALYLCASTRIGGEETQYFGPGTRLLVL.

The V gene is TRBV6-5, the J gene TRBJ1-5; tentative D call: TRBD1 (5 bases). Germline V CDR1 and CDR2: MNHEY, SVGAGI. The germline V and J ends were trimmed by 0 bases and 6 bases, with 12 bases remaining between them. The CDR3 contains 15 residues. The CDR3 nucleotides read TGTGCCAGCAGTTACTCGAGGAGGGGTGGTCAGCCCCAGCATTTT. This codes for CASSYSRRGGQPQHF.

The chain employs TRBV5-4 and TRBJ1-4; D may be TRBD1 (5 bases). Trimming took 0 bases from V and 5 from J, leaving 11 bases between them. Per germline, CDR1 SGHNT and CDR2 YYREEE (reference sequence). The CDR3 spans 15 residues. The CDR3: CASSLAGTENEKLFF. For the CDR3, the DNA is TGTGCCAGCAGCTTGGCCGGGACGGAAAATGAAAAACTGTTTTTT.

The table lists this clone with a few counts. The chain uses TRBV29-1 and TRBJ1-2, with D uncertain. Trimming took 6 bases from V and 8 from J, leaving 13 bases between them. CDR3 length: 11 amino acids. Germline V gene lookup returns CDR1 SQVTM and CDR2 ANQGSEA. The CDR3 is CSVSRDEGYTF. The CDR3 DNA is TGCAGCGTCTCTCGGGATGAAGGCTACACCTTC. The variable domain in full, completed from reference TRBV29-1 and TRBJ1-2, reads SAVISQKPSRDICQRGTSLTIQCQVDSQVTMMFWYRQQPGQSLTLIATANQGSEATYESGFVIDKFPISRPNLTFSTLTVSNMSPEDSSIYLCSVSRDEGYTFGSGTRLTVV.

This clone appeared a few times. The V and J genes are TRBV6-1 and TRBJ1-3; D is ambiguous. Germline CDR1 and CDR2: MNHNS and SASEGT. The CDR3 spans 10 residues. The CDR3 here is CALGGNTIYF. CDR3 nucleotides: TGTGCGCTAGGTGGAAACACCATATATTTT.

This clone has a single count. The rearrangement uses TRBV7-9 and TRBJ2-3, with 7 bases lining up with TRBD1. The V and J ends lost 3 bases and 2 bases, in that order; junction bases with no gene match: 5. From germline, CDR1 is SEHNR and CDR2 FQNEAQ (reference sequence). This CDR3 contains 15 residues. The CDR3, as DNA: TGTGCCAGCAGCTTTAGACAGGGTTACACAGATACGCAGTATTTT. Protein sequence: CASSFRQGYTDTQYF.

This chain uses TRBV27 with TRBJ2-5; TRBD2 aligns across 9 bases. After removal of 3 bases from V and 2 bases from J, the junction contained 7 bases not matched to a gene. CDR1 is MNHEY and CDR2 is SMNVEV in the germline V gene (reference sequence). The CDR3 spans 16 residues. CDR3 in amino acids: CASSFLSTSGQETQYF. CDR3 coding DNA: TGTGCCAGCAGTTTTCTGTCGACTAGCGGACAAGAGACCCAGTACTTC.

This clone was counted once. This chain connects TRBV6-5 to TRBJ2-1, with D perhaps TRBD2 (6 bases). Trimming removed 5 bases at V and 7 bases at J, with 12 bases between. The CDR3 runs to 13 residues. The germline V gene encodes CDR1 MNHEY and CDR2 SVGAGI. The CDR3: CASSPGLRNEQFF. CDR3 nucleotide sequence: TGTGCCAGCAGTCCGGGACTGCGTAATGAGCAGTTCTTC.

This clone was seen a few times. The chain couples TRBV2 to TRBJ2-7, with 9 bases that match TRBD1. This CDR3 has 16 residues. Unmatched junction bases numbered 11, after V lost 4 bases and J lost 4 bases. In germline, CDR1 is SNHLY, CDR2 FYNNEI. CDR3 residues: CASSGGTGRSGYEQYF. For the CDR3, the DNA is TGTGCCAGCAGTGGGGGGACAGGGCGAAGTGGATACGAGCAGTACTTC.

This sequence joins TRBV6-1 and TRBJ2-7, with 7 bases matching TRBD1. Losses at the gene ends were 1 base for V and 3 bases for J; bases not matched to a gene: 3. The germline V gene encodes CDR1 MNHNS and CDR2 SASEGT. The CDR3 is made up of 14 amino acids. CDR3 coding DNA: TGTGCCAGCAGTGAAGGGGCAGGGGGCTACGAGCAGTACTTC. As protein: CASSEGAGGYEQYF.

V is TRBV6-1 and J is TRBJ1-1, with TRBD1 as a possible D gene (6 bases). V was trimmed by 2 bases and J by 10 bases, leaving 14 bases between them. In germline, CDR1 is MNHNS, CDR2 SASEGT. The CDR3 is 13 amino acids. The CDR3 protein is CASSETLQGSAFF. CDR3 in DNA: TGTGCCAGCAGTGAAACACTACAGGGTTCAGCTTTCTTT.

V and J are TRBV19 and TRBJ1-1; D is possibly TRBD1 (5 bases). V gave up 7 bases and J gave up 4 bases, with 10 bases separating them. The CDR3 length is 12 residues. In germline, CDR1 is LNHDA, CDR2 SQIVND (reference sequence). The CDR3 here is CASNRGGTEAFF. CDR3 nucleotides: TGTGCCAGTAATCGGGGGGGCACTGAAGCTTTCTTT.

The chain combines TRBV30 with TRBJ2-7; 8 positions match TRBD1. Germline loops: CDR1 GTSNPN, CDR2 SVGIG (reference sequence). The trim removed 2 bases at V and 12 bases at J, leaving 15 bases unmatched. CDR3 length: 14 residues. CDR3 protein: CAWSSKGQAAQPYF. As DNA, the CDR3 is TGTGCCTGGAGTTCTAAGGGACAGGCGGCGCAGCCGTACTTC.

This sequence joins TRBV2 and TRBJ1-2; 7 bases are a match to TRBD1. The V and J ends lost 5 bases and 7 bases, in that order; junction bases with no gene match: 10. The CDR3 is 14 residues long. Per germline, CDR1 SNHLY and CDR2 FYNNEI. The CDR3 spells CASSTGEGGVGYTF. The CDR3 nucleotides are TGTGCCAGCAGTACAGGGGAAGGTGGAGTTGGCTACACCTTC.

The chain combines TRBV7-9 with TRBJ2-3; 11 bases are a match to TRBD2. The CDR3 is 18 amino acids. Germline CDR1 reads SEHNR; CDR2 reads FQNEAQ (reference sequence). With 5 bases clipped from V and 3 bases from J, the junction kept 13 bases outside the gene matches. The CDR3 here is CASSLRASASGRTDTQYF. The CDR3 nucleotides read TGTGCCAGCAGCCTTAGGGCGTCGGCTAGCGGGAGGACAGATACGCAGTATTTT.

V is TRBV10-3 and J is TRBJ2-1; TRBD2 aligns across 10 bases. CDR3 size: 15 residues. Germline V CDR1 and CDR2: ENHRY, SYGVKD. With 3 bases clipped from V and 1 base from J, the junction kept 0 bases outside the gene matches. This CDR3 is CAISELAGSYNEQFF. The CDR3, as DNA: TGTGCCATCAGTGAACTAGCGGGGTCCTACAATGAGCAGTTCTTC.

The chain couples TRBV6-6 to TRBJ1-4, with D perhaps matching TRBD1 (6 bases). CDR3 length: 15 amino acids. V lost 2 bases, J lost 4 bases, and 11 bases lay in between. The germline CDR1 and CDR2 sequences are MNHNY and SVGAGI (reference sequence). CDR3 protein: CASSYRGGRNEKLFF. CDR3 nucleotide sequence: TGTGCCAGCAGTTACCGAGGGGGGCGTAATGAAAAACTGTTTTTT.

This clone showed up just once. V and J are TRBV6-5 and TRBJ2-3, with a weak D call TRBD1 (6 bases). V was shortened by 5 bases and J by 2 bases, with 14 bases between the two germline ends. Germline V gene lookup returns CDR1 MNHEY and CDR2 SVGAGI. There are 15 residues in the CDR3. CDR3 in amino acids: CASSKGQFDTDTQYF. The CDR3 region has the DNA TGTGCCAGCAGTAAAGGACAGTTTGACACAGATACGCAGTATTTT.

This chain connects TRBV7-2 to TRBJ1-5; D is ambiguous. The CDR3 consists of 13 residues. V lost 2 bases and J 7 bases, leaving 9 bases between the germline ends. The germline V gene encodes CDR1 SGHTA and CDR2 FQGNSA. CDR3 DNA sequence: TGTGCCAGCAGCTTAACCCCCCCCCAGCCCCAGCATTTT. It translates to CASSLTPPQPQHF.

The V gene is TRBV13, the J gene TRBJ2-2; no clear D. The germline CDR1 and CDR2 sequences are PRHDT and FYEKMQ (reference sequence). Trimming removed 6 bases at V and 8 bases at J, with 7 bases between. This CDR3 is built from 11 residues. As DNA, the CDR3 is TGTGCCAGCAGGAGCAGGGGGGAGCTGTTTTTT. This translates into CASRSRGELFF.

V gene TRBV7-9 combines with J gene TRBJ2-7, with 10 bases that match TRBD2. Trimming cost V 1 base and J 1 base; bases outside gene matches: 1. CDR1 is SEHNR and CDR2 is FQNEAQ in the germline V gene (reference sequence). CDR3 size: 15 residues. This CDR3 reads CASSLEGLASYEQYF. The CDR3 DNA is TGTGCCAGCAGCTTAGAGGGACTAGCGTCCTACGAGCAGTACTTC.

The J gene is TRBJ2-1, the V gene TRBV5-1; D remains ambiguous. The CDR3 loop spans 14 amino acids. V lost 0 bases and J 8 bases, leaving 12 bases between the germline ends. Germline CDR1 is SGHRS and CDR2 is YFSETQ. The DNA of the CDR3 is TGCGCCAGCAGCTTGGTACGGGCGGTCGATGAGCAGTTCTTC. Translating it yields CASSLVRAVDEQFF.

This clone was observed once. The J gene is TRBJ2-7, the V gene TRBV7-9; D tentatively reads TRBD1 or TRBD2 (5 bases each). V was cut by 7 bases and J by 0 bases, with 10 bases left in between. The CDR3 has 13 residues. In germline, CDR1 is SEHNR, CDR2 FQNEAQ (reference sequence). The CDR3 spells CASTGDASYEQYF. The DNA of the CDR3 is TGTGCCAGCACCGGGGACGCCTCCTACGAGCAGTACTTC. Looking up the rest from reference TRBV7-9 and TRBJ2-7 gives the full variable domain: DTGVSQNPRHKITKRGQNVTFRCDPISEHNRLYWYRQTLGQGPEFLTYFQNEAQLEKSRLLSDRFSAERPKGSFSTLEIQRTEQGDSAMYLCASTGDASYEQYFGPGTRLTVT.